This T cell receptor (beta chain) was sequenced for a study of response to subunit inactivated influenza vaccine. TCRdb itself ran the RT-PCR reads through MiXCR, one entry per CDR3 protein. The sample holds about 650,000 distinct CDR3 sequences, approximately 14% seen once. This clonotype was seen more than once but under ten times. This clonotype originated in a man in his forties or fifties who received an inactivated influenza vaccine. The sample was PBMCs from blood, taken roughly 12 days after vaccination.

The CDR3 DNA reads TGTGCCAGCAGTTACGGTGGGGACGCTAACTATGGCTACACCTTC. Encoded protein: CASSYGGDANYGYTF. The chain links TRBV6-5 to TRBJ1-2; TRBD1 might be the D (5 bases). V lost 2 bases and J 0 bases, leaving 10 bases between the germline ends. Germline lookup yields CDR1 MNHEY and CDR2 SVGAGI. The CDR3 runs to 15 residues.